A single sample is the source of the 12 T cell receptor beta chains below, sequenced in a study of blood T cell repertoires in COVID-19. Some clones are missing from TCRdb's copy, which holds only in-frame ones; the method was immunoSEQ multiplex PCR. The data contain roughly 58,000 clones, 70% to 85% of them singletons. The sequenced material came from peripheral blood. The receptors come from a man in his 70s with active COVID-19.

The chain has TRBV18 and TRBJ1-2, with D possibly matching TRBD1 (6 bases). CDR1 and CDR2 from the germline V gene are KGHSH and LQKENI. V was pared by 2 bases and J by 8 bases, with 6 bases between. The CDR3 sequence is 11 residues long. The CDR3 spells CASSPGGGYTF. CDR3 in DNA: TGTGCCAGCTCACCAGGGGGCGGCTACACCTTC.

The chain is built from TRBV5-1 and TRBJ2-7; perhaps TRBD2 as D (5 bases). This CDR3 has 15 residues. The V end was cut by 0 bases, the J end by 6 bases, with 16 bases between. Looked up from germline, CDR1 is SGHRS and CDR2 is YFSETQ. The CDR3 nucleotides are TGCGCCAGCAGCTTGGCCGTGGCGGGTAAGAGCGAGCAGTACTTC. Amino acid sequence: CASSLAVAGKSEQYF.

Details on this clone: The DNA is left out, because the CDR3 cannot be placed on it with certainty; the CDR3 is given as TCRdb lists it. The chain recombines TRBV6-5 with TRBJ1-5. The CDR3 comprises 15 residues, both ends counted. Germline CDR1 reads MNHEY; CDR2 reads SVGAGI. This chain's CDR3 is CASSTSRPSNQPQHF.

The chain carries TRBV6-6 and TRBJ1-1; 8 nucleotides agree with TRBD1. The CDR3 sequence is 12 residues long. Germline assignment: CDR1 MNHNY and CDR2 SVGAGI (reference sequence). V lost 6 bases, J lost 11 bases, and 8 bases stayed unmatched. CDR3 in DNA: TGTGCCAGCAGCCCCGGACAGGGCTCGGCTTTCTTT. The encoded protein is CASSPGQGSAFF.

CDR3 bases: TGCGCCAGCATCCTACAGGGTGCAACTAATGAAAAACTGTTTTTT. Protein product: CASILQGATNEKLFF. The chain employs TRBV5-1 and TRBJ1-4; D perhaps matches TRBD1 (6 bases). The CDR3 is made up of 15 amino acids. The germline V gene encodes CDR1 SGHRS and CDR2 YFSETQ. V shed 6 bases and J shed 0 bases, with 12 bases lying between them.

J is TRBJ1-5 and V is TRBV18, with 12 bases matching TRBD1. Trimming cost V 3 bases and J 6 bases; bases outside gene matches: 9. Germline CDR1 and CDR2: KGHSH and LQKENI. This CDR3 has 17 residues. CDR3 in DNA: TGTGCCAGCTCACCGGTCTCCGGGACAGGGGGCACTCAGCCCCAGCATTTT. Protein product: CASSPVSGTGGTQPQHF.

V gene TRBV19 combines with J gene TRBJ2-2; 10 bases agree with TRBD1. Germline trimming cut 5 bases from V and 3 bases from J; bases unmatched to any gene: 9. The CDR3 sequence is 17 residues long. Germline V gene sequence: CDR1 LNHDA, CDR2 SQIVND (reference sequence). CDR3 coding DNA: TGTGCCAGTAGTCCCCAGAGACAGGGGGCGCACACCGGGGAGCTGTTTTTT. Its protein product is CASSPQRQGAHTGELFF.

The V gene is TRBV6-5, the J gene TRBJ2-1; D call uncertain. Trimming cost V 8 bases and J 7 bases, with 9 bases left between them. This CDR3 comprises 11 residues. In germline, CDR1 is MNHEY, CDR2 SVGAGI. Here the CDR3 reads CASGQTNEQFF. CDR3 DNA: TGTGCCAGCGGCCAGACTAATGAGCAGTTCTTC.

The chain links TRBV29-1 to TRBJ1-2; D is perhaps TRBD1 (5 bases). The germline V and J ends were trimmed by 3 bases and 8 bases, with 13 bases remaining between them. This CDR3 region has 12 residues. The V gene's germline CDR1 is SQVTM and CDR2 ANQGSEA. The CDR3 here is CSVERSGSGYTF. The DNA of the CDR3 is TGCAGCGTTGAGCGTTCAGGGTCGGGCTACACCTTC.

The rearrangement links TRBV7-2 to TRBJ2-7; 11 positions agree with TRBD2. J lost 5 bases, V lost 4 bases, and 7 bases had no gene match. CDR1 is SGHTA and CDR2 is FQGNSA in the germline V gene. This CDR3 contains 15 residues. Here the CDR3 DNA reads TGTGCCAGCAGCTGGGGACTAGCGGAAGGCAACGAGCAGTACTTC. Protein: CASSWGLAEGNEQYF. Full variable domain (outside the CDR3, taken from reference TRBV7-2 and TRBJ2-7): GAGVSQSPSNKVTEKGKDVELRCDPISGHTALYWYRQSLGQGLEFLIYFQGNSAPDKSGLPSDRFSAERTGGSVSTLTIQRTQQEDSAVYLCASSWGLAEGNEQYFGPGTRLTVT.

This clone has more than one count but fewer than ten. J is TRBJ2-2 and V is TRBV7-3; D uncertain. Germline loops: CDR1 SGHTA, CDR2 FQGTGA. V lost 0 bases and J 2 bases, leaving 10 bases between the germline ends. The CDR3 is 16 amino acids. For the CDR3, the DNA is TGTGCCAGCAGCTTAACCGCTAGATCAAACACCGGGGAGCTGTTTTTT. Translated: CASSLTARSNTGELFF.

The V gene is TRBV11-3, the J gene TRBJ2-1; D is perhaps TRBD2 (5 bases). The germline CDR1 and CDR2 sequences are SGHNT and YENEEA. This CDR3 is 13 amino acids long. V was shortened by 1 base and J by 8 bases, with 9 bases between the two germline ends. CDR3 amino acids: CASSLGTRDEQFF. CDR3 sequence (DNA): TGTGCCAGCAGCTTAGGGACGCGGGATGAGCAGTTCTTC.